Listed below are T cell receptor beta chains from one sample, sequenced in a study of T cell responses to AZD1222 COVID-19 vaccine. Sequencing was performed with immunoSEQ multiplex PCR; in TCRdb, only in-frame clones are kept and a portion is missing. The sample comprises some 160,000 clones, 90% to 95% of which are singletons, and 0.7% to 0.9% rests with the top ten. The source material was peripheral blood, sampled on day 0 of AZD1222 vaccination. These receptors were collected from an adult in good health. CDR3s include the opening cysteine and the closing phenylalanine or tryptophan. The D gene is left open where the match is weak. Expanded clones are given a class, and other clones once, few, many or no size at all.

TRBJ1-6 . TRBV7-9 TRBD1 CASSLRATGNSPLHF TGTGCCAGCAGCCTAAGGGCGACAGGGAATTCACCCCTCCACTTT
TRBJ2-5 . TRBV14 . CASSQPYQETQYF TGTGCCAGCAGCCAACCCTACCAAGAGACCCAGTACTTC
TRBJ1-4 . TRBV5-1 . CASSAAGGRDEKLFF TGCGCCAGCAGCGCGGCGGGGGGTAGGGATGAAAAACTGTTTTTT
TRBJ2-7 . TRBV6-5 TRBD2 CASSPLTSGSYEQYF TGTGCCAGCAGTCCCCTGACTAGCGGGTCCTACGAGCAGTACTTC
TRBJ1-4 . TRBV19 . CASMTGSTNEKLFF TGTGCCAGTATGACCGGGTCAACTAATGAAAAACTGTTTTTT
TRBJ2-2 . TRBV27 . CAIGTANTGELFF TGTGCCATCGGGACTGCGAACACCGGGGAGCTGTTTTTT
TRBJ1-2 . TRBV28 TRBD1 CASWDRGSYGYTF TGTGCCAGCTGGGACAGGGGAAGCTATGGCTACACCTTC
TRBJ2-1 . TRBV6-2/TRBV6-3 TRBD2 CASSARGGPGEQFF TGTGCCAGCAGCGCTCGCGGGGGTCCCGGTGAGCAGTTCTTC
TRBJ1-5 . TRBV2 . CASSNGASNQPQHF TGTGCCAGCAGTAATGGGGCAAGCAATCAGCCCCAGCATTTT
TRBJ2-5 . TRBV29-1 TRBD1 CSASRVGGEETQYF TGCAGCGCCTCTCGGGTAGGGGGCGAAGAGACCCAGTACTTC
TRBJ2-7 . TRBV23-1 . CASTLDSSYEQYF TGCGCCAGCACCCTGGACTCCTCCTACGAGCAGTACTTC
TRBJ1-1 . TRBV10-1 TRBD1 CASRDRVRTEAFF TGCGCCAGCAGGGACAGGGTTCGCACTGAAGCTTTCTTT
TRBJ2-5 . TRBV19 . CASSMPGRLETQYF TGTGCCAGTAGTATGCCCGGTAGGTTGGAGACCCAGTACTTC
TRBJ1-6 . TRBV9 . CASSVEVGSGSPLHF TGTGCCAGCAGCGTAGAGGTGGGGTCGGGGTCACCCCTCCACTTT
TRBJ2-5 . TRBV5-1 . CASRSWYTQETQYF TGCGCCAGCCGGTCTTGGTACACCCAAGAGACCCAGTACTTC
TRBJ1-6 . TRBV6-5 . CASRWESSYNSPLHF TGTGCCAGCAGGTGGGAGAGCTCCTATAATTCACCCCTCCACTTT
TRBJ1-1 . TRBV10-3 TRBD1 CAISEPRDRGRSSTEAFF TGTGCCATCAGTGAGCCCCGGGACAGGGGAAGGTCAAGCACTGAAGCTTTCTTT
TRBJ1-5 . TRBV19 . CASSRLGSNQPQHF TGTGCCAGTAGTAGATTAGGAAGCAATCAGCCCCAGCATTTT
TRBJ2-1 . TRBV27 TRBD2 CASSISGGVQQFF TGTGCCAGCAGCATTAGCGGGGGGGTGCAACAGTTCTTC
TRBJ2-1 . TRBV5-1 TRBD1 CASSLGTGIDEQFF TGCGCCAGCAGCTTGGGGACAGGGATCGATGAGCAGTTCTTC
TRBJ1-2 . TRBV5-1 . CASSLEAGAGNGYTF TGCGCCAGCAGCTTGGAAGCGGGGGCAGGGAATGGCTACACCTTC
TRBJ1-1 . TRBV3-1/TRBV3-2 . CASSQDLGGLTEAFF TGTGCCAGCAGCCAAGATCTAGGCGGACTCACTGAAGCTTTCTTT
TRBJ1-3 . TRBV30 . CAWGGPGNTIYF TGTGCCTGGGGAGGACCTGGGAACACCATATATTTT
TRBJ2-5 . TRBV7-9 . CASSFRTFNETQYF TGTGCCAGCAGCTTCAGGACTTTCAACGAGACCCAGTACTTC
TRBJ1-6 . TRBV23-1 . CASRLIGQYNSPLHF TGCGCCAGCCGCCTTATAGGACAGTATAATTCACCCCTCCACTTT
TRBJ2-5 few TRBV6-5 TRBD1 CASRGQVQETQYF TGTGCCAGCAGGGGACAGGTCCAAGAGACCCAGTACTTC
TRBJ2-5 . TRBV6-1 . CASSVPRDGRGETQYF TGTGCCAGCAGTGTCCCCAGAGACGGGAGAGGAGAGACCCAGTACTTC